Presented here are 20 T cell receptor beta chains from one specimen sequenced in a study of OX40 agonist ivuxolimab in advanced cancers. Generated by immunoSEQ multiplex PCR, the TCRdb table keeps only in-frame clones and is missing some. The sample comprises fewer than 80,000 clones, around 89% of which are singletons, and 6.5% rests with the top ten. The specimen was CD4+ or CD8+ T cells sorted from blood, collected in a trial of the OX40 agonist ivuxolimab. These receptors originate from an adult with an advanced solid tumor such as melanoma, head and neck, liver or kidney cancer.

The V and J genes are TRBV4-1 and TRBJ1-5, with D hard to call. This CDR3 comprises 15 residues. The germline CDR1 and CDR2 sequences are MGHRA and YSYEKL. V was shortened by 0 bases and J by 4 bases, with 10 bases between the two germline ends. Here the CDR3 reads CASSQESHRNQPQHF. The DNA of the CDR3 is TGCGCCAGCAGCCAAGAGTCCCACCGGAATCAGCCCCAGCATTTT.

The chain couples TRBV4-1 to TRBJ1-2; TRBD1 might be the D (5 bases). Trimming took off 8 bases at V and 3 bases at J, with 13 bases between the two ends. CDR1 MGHRA and CDR2 YSYEKL come from the germline V gene. This CDR3 has 13 residues. CDR3 amino acids: CASAARGDYGYTF. The CDR3 DNA reads as TGCGCCAGCGCAGCAAGGGGTGACTATGGCTACACCTTC.

The chain carries TRBV7-8 and TRBJ1-2, with a tentative D call TRBD1 (5 bases). CDR3 length: 15 amino acids. The germline V gene encodes CDR1 SGHVS and CDR2 FQNEAQ. Deletions cut 5 bases from V and 7 bases from J, with 20 bases between. Here the CDR3 DNA reads TGTGCCAGCAGCCCCACTGAGTGGGGCCTCCTTGGCTACACCTTC. Protein: CASSPTEWGLLGYTF. The full variable domain, rest sourced from reference TRBV7-8 and TRBJ1-2, is GAGVSQSPRYKVAKRGQDVALRCDPISGHVSLFWYQQALGQGPEFLTYFQNEAQLDKSGLPSDRFFAERPEGSVSTLKIQRTQQEDSAVYLCASSPTEWGLLGYTFGSGTRLTVV.

The rearrangement joins TRBV29-1 to TRBJ1-4; the D is unclear. CDR1 is SQVTM and CDR2 is ANQGSEA in the germline V gene. V was shortened by 4 bases and J by 7 bases, with 10 bases between the two germline ends. The CDR3 length is 12 residues. CDR3 residues: CSVVRPGEKLFF. CDR3 DNA sequence: TGCAGCGTTGTTAGGCCCGGTGAAAAACTGTTTTTT.

The chain carries TRBV28 and TRBJ2-7; D gene ambiguous. The CDR3 is 14 residues long. V was cut by 0 bases and J by 7 bases, with 13 bases left in between. Germline CDR1 and CDR2: MDHEN and SYDVKM. In DNA form, the CDR3 reads TGTGCCAGCAGTTTATGGCAAGTCCTGGGTGAGCAGTACTTC. It encodes CASSLWQVLGEQYF.

The rearrangement uses TRBV9 and TRBJ2-1; TRBD2 matches 7 bases. Germline-derived CDR1 and CDR2 are SGDLS and YYNGEE. The trim removed 0 bases at V and 10 bases at J, leaving 7 bases unmatched. This CDR3 contains 14 residues. The CDR3 region is CASSVVSDGREQFF. CDR3 coding DNA: TGTGCCAGCAGCGTAGTTAGTGACGGGAGGGAGCAGTTCTTC.

V and J are TRBV6-5 and TRBJ2-7; perhaps TRBD2 as D (5 bases). Germline V gene lookup returns CDR1 MNHEY and CDR2 SVGAGI. The CDR3 sequence is 15 residues long. V shed 0 bases and J shed 3 bases, with 12 bases lying between them. As DNA, the CDR3 is TGTGCCAGCAGTTACTCCGATGGCGGGTTCTACGAGCAGTACTTC. Its protein is CASSYSDGGFYEQYF.

This chain uses TRBV2 with TRBJ2-2; TRBD1 agrees at 7 bases. The ends lost 2 bases at V and 0 bases at J; junction bases unmatched: 6. Germline CDR1 SNHLY, CDR2 FYNNEI. The CDR3 length is 17 residues. This CDR3 is CASSEFMDRSNTGELFF. The CDR3 bases are TGTGCCAGCAGTGAATTTATGGACAGGTCGAACACCGGGGAGCTGTTTTTT.

This chain joins TRBV18 and TRBJ2-7; 7 bases line up with TRBD1. Germline values: CDR1 KGHSH, CDR2 LQKENI. The junction had 8 bases not matched to a gene; V was cut back by 6 bases and J by 0 bases. This CDR3 comprises 15 residues. Written as DNA, the CDR3 is TGTGCCAGCTCCCCAGGGGGTCTGAGCTCCTACGAGCAGTACTTC. Its translation: CASSPGGLSSYEQYF.

The chain employs TRBV7-9 and TRBJ1-1; D gene uncertain. Between the trimmed V and J ends, which lost 5 bases and 0 bases, there was a span of 13 bases. CDR3 length: 15 residues. Germline-derived CDR1 and CDR2 are SEHNR and FQNEAQ (reference sequence). This chain's CDR3 is CASSLRWDMNTEAFF. The CDR3 DNA reads as TGTGCCAGCAGCCTTCGGTGGGATATGAACACTGAAGCTTTCTTT.

The CDR3 DNA reads as TGTGCCAGCAGTTTATTAGGGACAGGGGGTGAAAAACTGTTTTTT. This gives the protein CASSLLGTGGEKLFF. The genes are TRBV27 and TRBJ1-4; 11 bases match TRBD1. From germline, CDR1 is MNHEY and CDR2 SMNVEV (reference sequence). This CDR3 is built from 15 residues. Unmatched junction bases numbered 2, after V lost 1 base and J lost 7 bases. Supplemented by reference TRBV27 and TRBJ1-4, the full variable domain reads EAQVTQNPRYLITVTGKKLTVTCSQNMNHEYMSWYRQDPGLGLRQIYYSMNVEVTDKGDVPEGYKVSRKEKRNFPLILESPSPNQTSLYFCASSLLGTGGEKLFFGSGTQLSVL.

The chain joins TRBV7-9 to TRBJ2-3; D unclear. Trimming removed 3 bases from V and 2 bases from J, with 3 bases in between. This CDR3 is 12 amino acids long. Germline-derived CDR1 and CDR2 are SEHNR and FQNEAQ (reference sequence). The CDR3 here is CASSFYTDTQYF. As DNA, the CDR3 is TGTGCCAGCAGCTTTTACACAGATACGCAGTATTTT. Together with reference TRBV7-9 and TRBJ2-3, the CDR3 gives the full variable domain: DTGVSQNPRHKITKRGQNVTFRCDPISEHNRLYWYRQTLGQGPEFLTYFQNEAQLEKSRLLSDRFSAERPKGSFSTLEIQRTEQGDSAMYLCASSFYTDTQYFGPGTRLTVL.

The rearrangement joins TRBV4-3 to TRBJ2-3; TRBD2 matches 11 bases. Germline CDR1 is LGHNA and CDR2 is YSLEER. V shed 0 bases and J 3 bases; nucleotides not matched to a gene: 5. CDR3 length: 17 residues. CDR3 region: CASSQDHSGRVTDTQYF. In DNA, the CDR3 is TGCGCCAGCAGCCAAGATCATAGCGGGAGGGTTACAGATACGCAGTATTTT.

V gene TRBV14 combines with J gene TRBJ2-7; 8 bases fit TRBD1. Trimming at V came to 1 base and at J to 0 bases, leaving 8 bases not matched to a gene. The germline V gene has CDR1 SGHDN and CDR2 FVKESK. This CDR3 contains 17 residues. CDR3 nucleotides: TGTGCCAGCAGCCAAGGGAAAGGGGGACAGGACTCCTACGAGCAGTACTTC. Its protein is CASSQGKGGQDSYEQYF.

The chain is built from TRBV4-3 and TRBJ1-4; D is unresolved. V was shortened by 0 bases and J by 7 bases, with 24 bases between the two germline ends. Germline V gene lookup returns CDR1 LGHNA and CDR2 YSLEER. The CDR3 has 19 amino acids. This chain's CDR3 is CASSQDRQLLGNEREKLFF. The CDR3 bases are TGCGCCAGCAGCCAAGATCGTCAGCTTCTGGGGAATGAACGTGAAAAACTGTTTTTT.

The chain joins TRBV30 to TRBJ2-7; 7 nucleotides align to TRBD2. V lost 0 bases, J lost 7 bases, and 6 bases stayed unmatched. This CDR3 spans 13 amino acids. From germline, CDR1 is GTSNPN and CDR2 SVGIG (reference sequence). CDR3 DNA sequence: TGTGCCTGGAGTGTGGGGAGGGCACAAGAGCAGTACTTC. It translates to CAWSVGRAQEQYF.

The gene calls are TRBV28 and TRBJ2-3; D gene ambiguous. There are 10 residues in the CDR3. The germline V gene has CDR1 MDHEN and CDR2 SYDVKM. V dropped 5 bases and J dropped 4 bases, with 1 base sitting between them. The CDR3 reads CASSPDTQYF. CDR3 sequence (DNA): TGTGCCAGCAGTCCAGATACGCAGTATTTT.

The J gene is TRBJ1-1, the V gene TRBV5-1; perhaps TRBD1 as D (6 bases). This CDR3 has 15 residues. The germline CDR1 and CDR2 sequences are SGHRS and YFSETQ. Trimming left V 7 bases short and J 4 bases short, with 20 bases between. The CDR3 nucleotides are TGCGCCAGCTTTCCGGGGGGCGGGTTCCCCACTGAAGCTTTCTTT. It specifies CASFPGGGFPTEAFF.

The chain combines TRBV27 with TRBJ2-7, with 7 bases matching TRBD2. This CDR3 is 16 amino acids long. V dropped 5 bases and J dropped 2; count of bases not matched to a gene: 12. The germline V gene encodes CDR1 MNHEY and CDR2 SMNVEV (reference sequence). CDR3 bases: TGTGCCAGCAGTCGGCCCCCTAGCGGAGGCGCCTACGAGCAGTACTTC. This encodes CASSRPPSGGAYEQYF.

This chain joins TRBV7-9 and TRBJ2-1, with D tentatively TRBD2 (6 bases). Trimming shortened V by 5 bases and J by 4 bases, and 15 bases separated the two germline ends. Germline V gene sequence: CDR1 SEHNR, CDR2 FQNEAQ (reference sequence). The CDR3 length is 15 residues. The CDR3 DNA is TGTGCCAGCAGCCTAGGAGGGCCCCCGTACAATGAGCAGTTCTTC. Translation gives CASSLGGPPYNEQFF.